The T cell receptor (beta chain) described here comes from a study of CD8 T cells in Susac syndrome. Random hexamers primed reverse transcription of about 0.45 to 1 ug RNA. TCRdb independently ran MiXCR on the immunoSEQ multiplex PCR reads; one entry per CDR3 protein. The repertoire has 85,000 to 90,000 distinct CDR3 sequences, 80% to 95% of them found once; the top ten carry around 0.3%. Sequenced: CD8+ T cells from PBMCs. The sequence was obtained from a human donor in good health.

The chain's CDR3 is CASSPSTAQYGYTF. CDR3 in DNA: TGTGCCAGCAGCCCTTCGACAGCTCAATATGGCTACACCTTC. The chain links TRBV14 to TRBJ1-2; perhaps TRBD1 as D (5 bases). V lost 4 bases, J lost 5 bases, and 14 bases lay in between. Looked up from germline, CDR1 is SGHDN and CDR2 is FVKESK. CDR3 length: 14 amino acids.